Sequencing of this T cell receptor (beta chain) was carried out in a study of CD8 T cells in Susac syndrome (dated by TCRdb to about 2019). In the study overall: The study used repertoire sequencing to test whether antigen drove CD8+ T cell activation and differentiation in Susac syndrome. Paper-wide results and their limitations: The TCR sequencing and HLA analysis was acknowledged to have included a relatively small number of individuals.

High-throughput TCR beta sequencing profiled peripheral blood CD8+ and CD4+ T cells from healthy donors, Susac syndrome patients and multiple sclerosis patients. The healthy donors served as controls matched for age and sex. Bulk CD8+ and CD4+ T cells were purified magnetically by negative isolation, whereas CD8+ TEMRA cells were enriched by FACS. Blood was drawn into EDTA tubes, processed within 24 hours, and PBMCs were isolated by density gradient centrifugation. PBMCs intended for TCR sequencing were cryopreserved in liquid nitrogen and thawed later in a water bath at 37 degrees C. The sorted or isolated CD4+, CD8+ and CD8+ TEMRA cells had a purity of 90% or higher. RNA was extracted using the RNeasy kit, and roughly 0.5 to 1 ug of the RNA was reverse transcribed with random hexamers. The immunoSEQ multiplex PCR assay, which covers 54 Vbeta and 13 Jbeta segments, was used to amplify TCR beta CDR3 regions. PCR amplification bias was corrected using a synthetic template baseline for primer optimization and computational correction. The authors' pipeline ran thus. Reads were annotated to V, D and J genes per IMGT and analyzed with immunoSEQ Analyzer, keeping only productive sequences. Clonality was computed as one minus Shannon entropy normalized by log2 of the number of productive unique sequences. Public and private clones were assessed among the 100 most prevalent clones of each patient and control. Clones were defined as Susac-specific if absent from the healthy and MS cohorts, from under 1,200 published viral clones and from other ImmuneACCESS disease sequences. Using fastp trimming at Q25 and MiXCR clonotype assembly, TCRdb reanalyzed the public sequencing data and kept in-frame beta chains. CDR3 protein duplicates are merged, each entry listing the most common genes and DNA. The V and J calls and clone size come from TCRdb's table, not from the authors' own analysis. The sample yields 150,000 to 200,000 distinct CDR3 sequences; around 95% were counted once. Of the sample, more than 0.12% is held by the ten largest clones.

CDR1 is given as SGHTA and CDR2 as FQGNSA, both from the germline V gene. CDR3 length: 13 amino acids, cysteine to phenylalanine. Just CDR3 DNA is preserved here, 39 bases in frame from base 1. As regards this clonotype: The target of this receptor is not known. At one of its ends the junction is not consistent with the germline gene, which may arise from a read error.

The TCR originated in a human donor in good health. The chain was built from TRBV7-2 and TRBJ2-5, with 9 bases aligning to TRBD1. Sequencing was performed on CD4+ T cells from PBMCs. The DNA sequence reads TGTGCCAGCAGCTCACTTGAACAGGGGGCTAGGGACTTC. Translated, this is CASSSLEQGARDF.